This TCR beta chain stems from a study of Graves' ophthalmopathy and Graves' hyperthyroidism. Broader study findings: Sensitivity of around 88% and specificity of about 77% were achieved when a 13-signature model separated ophthalmopathy from stable hyperthyroidism. With a specificity of just under 75% and a sensitivity of about 71%, the model predicted ophthalmopathy progression.

Amplification of TCR beta CDR3 regions used RNA transcripts. The first-round RT-PCR employed HTBI primers together with the Qiagen OneStep RT-PCR kit. A multiplex PCR was then performed as the second round. TCRdb ran MiXCR on the multiplex PCR reads and lists one entry per CDR3 protein. The table records about 620,000 distinct CDR3 sequences, about 20% of them present only once. The sample holds many counts of this clonotype. Antigen specificity is unknown. Sequenced: peripheral blood. This sequence originates from a woman under 30 with stable Graves' hyperthyroidism. Some clones in this sample may be carry-over from other donors' samples.

The CDR3 is CASSVTGYGYTF. The CDR3 DNA sequence: TGTGCCAGCAGTGTTACAGGTTATGGCTACACCTTC. The rearrangement joins TRBV2 to TRBJ1-2; perhaps TRBD1 as D (5 bases). CDR1 SNHLY and CDR2 FYNNEI come from the germline V gene. V shed 4 bases and J shed 5 bases, with 8 bases lying between them. This CDR3 has 12 residues.